The source of this T cell receptor beta chain is a study of Tregs in tolerant kidney transplant recipients. V was clipped by 3 bases and J by 7 bases, with 22 bases between them. Germline V gene sequence: CDR1 SGHRS, CDR2 YFSETQ. This CDR3 region has 16 residues. TCRdb's copy holds only in-frame clones and misses some; the assay was immunoSEQ multiplex PCR. The sample shows nearly 95,000 clones, approximately 93% of them seen only once. CD4+CD25+CD127- Tregs, CD4+CD25- non-Tregs, CD4 and CD8 cells were sorted. Study outcomes and limitations: Biological reproducibility was not directly addressed, but technical replication error appeared minimal.

About this clone itself: Antigen unknown.

This material consisted of CD4+ T cells from blood, taken before the transplant. This TCR came from a human donor who received a combined kidney and bone marrow transplant. The genes are TRBV5-1 and TRBJ1-1, with D perhaps TRBD1 (5 bases). The CDR3 spells CASSSGFGGPSGEAFF. DNA for the CDR3: TGCGCCAGCAGCTCCGGTTTCGGGGGACCATCTGGTGAAGCTTTCTTT.